These T cell receptor beta chains were read from a single sample in a study of cytomegalovirus exposure and HLA in healthy donors. Libraries were prepared by immunoSEQ multiplex PCR; TCRdb keeps only in-frame clonotypes and omits some of them. In the table there are roughly 280,000 clones, 65% to 85% of which are singletons. The source material was PBMCs. These receptor sequences come from a female donor in good health and CMV-seronegative. Each CDR3 is given with its conserved first and last residue. Each record gives: clone size, D gene, V gene, J gene, CDR3 DNA, CDR3 protein. D genes are given only for firm matches. The size of a clone is reported for some rows only, either as once, few or many, or as a class for expanded clones.

NA,NA,TRBV29-1,TRBJ1-2,TGCAGCGTTGAAGACAGTTCATATGGCTACACCTTC,CSVEDSSYGYTF
few,TRBD1,TRBV5-4,TRBJ1-1,TGTGCCAGCAGGGGCGGGACAGTTGAAGCTTTCTTT,CASRGGTVEAFF
few,TRBD2,TRBV4-1,TRBJ2-3,TGCGCCAGCAGCCAAGAACGACTAGCGGGAGGCACAGATACGCAGTATTTT,CASSQERLAGGTDTQYF
NA,NA,TRBV6-4,TRBJ1-2,TGTGCCAGCAGTTCAGACTCACACTATGGCTACACCTTC,CASSSDSHYGYTF
NA,TRBD2,TRBV7-2,TRBJ2-1,TGTGCCAGCAACTTACTAGCGGGTTACAATGAGCAGTTCTTC,CASNLLAGYNEQFF
NA,TRBD2,TRBV6-4,TRBJ2-1,TGTGCCAGCAGTGCCGTAGCGGGAGGGCCGAGCGATGAGCAGTTCTTC,CASSAVAGGPSDEQFF
NA,TRBD1,TRBV7-9,TRBJ2-7,TGTGCCAGCAGTCCCGACAGGGGGCTCTACGAGCAGTACTTC,CASSPDRGLYEQYF
NA,TRBD2,TRBV4-1,TRBJ2-1,TGCGCCAGCGGATCCACTAGCGGGAGGGCCTACAATGAGCAGTTCTTC,CASGSTSGRAYNEQFF
NA,TRBD2,TRBV9,TRBJ2-1,TGTGCCAGCAGCGTAGAGTCTAGCGGGTTGTTCTTC,CASSVESSGLFF
NA,TRBD2,TRBV5-1,TRBJ2-7,TGCGCCAGCAGCTTAGGGGCGGGAGAAGGCAACGAGCAGTACTTC,CASSLGAGEGNEQYF
NA,TRBD2,TRBV27,TRBJ2-7,TGTGCCAGCAGGCTGGGACTAGCTTACGAGCAGTACTTC,CASRLGLAYEQYF
NA,TRBD2,TRBV11-2,TRBJ2-1,TGTGCCAGCAGACCCTTGGGAGCGGGGGTATACAATGAGCAGTTCTTC,CASRPLGAGVYNEQFF
NA,TRBD1,TRBV10-3,TRBJ1-2,TGTGCCATCAGTGAGTCGGGAGACAGGGTACGGGGCTACACCTTC,CAISESGDRVRGYTF
NA,TRBD1,TRBV6-1,TRBJ2-7,TGTGCCAGCAGACGGACAGGGGGCCCGTTGTACGAGCAGTACTTC,CASRRTGGPLYEQYF
NA,NA,TRBV9,TRBJ2-7,TGTGCCAGCAGCGTCACGGGTGGGAGCTCCTACGAGCAGTACTTC,CASSVTGGSSYEQYF
NA,NA,TRBV4-1,TRBJ2-7,TGCGCCAGCAGCCAAGATGGGGCAGGTAGTTACGAGCAGTACTTC,CASSQDGAGSYEQYF
NA,TRBD1,TRBV11-3,TRBJ2-1,TGTGCCAGCAGCTTAGGTCGGACAGGGTCCTACAATGAGCAGTTCTTC,CASSLGRTGSYNEQFF
few,NA,TRBV18,TRBJ2-1,TGTGCCAGCTCACCACCCAGGGTAATGCGCAATGAGCAGTTCTTC,CASSPPRVMRNEQFF
NA,TRBD1,TRBV6-1,TRBJ2-7,TGTGCCAGCCTACGGGACAGCTCCTACGAGCAGTACTTC,CASLRDSSYEQYF
NA,NA,TRBV9,TRBJ1-2,TGTGCCAGCAGCGTAGTTGGGGGGAACTATGGCTACACCTTC,CASSVVGGNYGYTF
NA,TRBD2,TRBV6-5,TRBJ2-3,TGTGCCAGCAAATCAGCGGGAGGGGTCACAGATACGCAGTATTTT,CASKSAGGVTDTQYF
NA,TRBD1,TRBV6-5,TRBJ2-7,TGTGCCAGCAGTGCCGGGACAGGGGGAGTCTACGAGCAGTACTTC,CASSAGTGGVYEQYF